The source of this T cell receptor (beta chain) is a study of blood T cell repertoires in COVID-19. V was cut by 3 bases and J by 4 bases, with 12 bases left in between. CDR3 size: 14 residues. Germline CDR1 MNHNS, CDR2 SASEGT. TCRdb keeps only in-frame clones here, not all; method: immunoSEQ multiplex PCR. The sample lists approximately 180,000 clones; 70% to 90% were seen once. This clone has just one count. The sequenced sample was peripheral blood. This TCR was recovered from a man aged 55 to 70 with acute or convalescent COVID-19. The chain recombines TRBV6-1 with TRBJ1-2; a weak D match, TRBD1 (5 bases). The CDR3 DNA sequence: TGTGCCAGCAGTGAGAGTAGGGGCTTCTATGGCTACACCTTC. Amino acids: CASSESRGFYGYTF.